The source of this T cell receptor (beta chain) is a study of T cell changes during pregnancy in multiple sclerosis. Sequencing used immunoSEQ multiplex PCR; TCRdb keeps in-frame clones, though not all of them. The profile shows fewer than 15,000 clones, about 88% of them singletons. CDR3 length: 13 amino acids. Germline CDR1 reads SNHLY; CDR2 reads FYNNEI. V shed 8 bases and J shed 4 bases, with 15 bases lying between them. This clonotype was sampled from a female donor with multiple sclerosis, enrolled in a pregnancy study. The chain couples TRBV2 to TRBJ2-7; maybe TRBD1 (5 bases). The sequencing here drew on CD8+ T cells from peripheral blood mononuclear cells, taken in the first trimester of pregnancy. The CDR3 loop is CASGAGSLYEQYF. CDR3 nucleotides: TGTGCCAGCGGGGCAGGGTCCCTTTACGAGCAGTACTTC.